These T cell receptor beta chains were read from a single sample in a study of shared clonotypes between healthy human individuals. Profiling relied on immunoSEQ multiplex PCR, and the TCRdb table lists in-frame clones only, not all of them. The sample consists of 450,000 to 650,000 clones, around 76% of them appearing once. The sequencing sample was made of PBMCs. Receptors were obtained from a woman in her 40s in good health. Some clones in this sample may be carry-over from other donors' samples. CDR3s include the opening cysteine and the closing phenylalanine or tryptophan. The order of the fields is clone size, D gene, J gene, V gene, CDR3 protein. D genes are given only for firm matches. Not every row has a clone size; where given, it reads once, few, many or a size class.

size: once; D: -; J: TRBJ2-5; V: TRBV6-1; CDR3: CASSEIGPGVVQETQYF
size: -; D: -; J: TRBJ2-1; V: TRBV10-1; CDR3: CASSEFGRDEQFF
size: -; D: -; J: TRBJ2-7; V: TRBV28; CDR3: CASSSSPHEQYF
size: few; D: TRBD2; J: TRBJ2-7; V: TRBV6-1; CDR3: CASGRTSSYEQYF
size: once; D: -; J: TRBJ2-2; V: TRBV10-3; CDR3: CAIGPGSGELFF
size: -; D: TRBD2; J: TRBJ2-5; V: TRBV7-3; CDR3: CASSPGLAEFSTQYF
size: -; D: TRBD1; J: TRBJ2-7; V: TRBV7-2; CDR3: CASSDRTGGFYEQYF
size: many; D: -; J: TRBJ1-6; V: TRBV7-3; CDR3: CASSLSSYNSPLHF
size: -; D: TRBD2; J: TRBJ2-1; V: TRBV7-8; CDR3: CASSLVGTIRVGQFF
size: -; D: -; J: TRBJ1-1; V: TRBV19; CDR3: CASSNVGGDTEAFF
size: -; D: TRBD1; J: TRBJ2-2; V: TRBV10-3; CDR3: CATQSGQGASGELFF
size: few; D: -; J: TRBJ2-2; V: TRBV29-1; CDR3: CSVGTGYRNTGELFF
size: once; D: TRBD2; J: TRBJ2-5; V: TRBV9; CDR3: CASSVEGLAGEETQYF
size: -; D: -; J: TRBJ1-3; V: TRBV5-1; CDR3: CASSLAQQGFSNTIYF
size: -; D: TRBD2; J: TRBJ2-1; V: TRBV13; CDR3: CASRRGGSYNEQFF
size: -; D: -; J: TRBJ2-5; V: TRBV2; CDR3: CASTGGSQETQYF
size: -; D: TRBD1; J: TRBJ1-1; V: TRBV7-9; CDR3: CASSPRAGQGITEAFF
size: -; D: TRBD1; J: TRBJ1-4; V: TRBV6-5; CDR3: CASRTTGVREKLFF
size: -; D: TRBD1; J: TRBJ1-2; V: TRBV29-1; CDR3: CSGTDRAYGYTF
size: -; D: -; J: TRBJ2-7; V: TRBV28; CDR3: CASSLVSRTYEQYF
size: -; D: -; J: TRBJ2-7; V: TRBV30; CDR3: CAWSAPDEQYF
size: -; D: -; J: TRBJ2-1; V: TRBV7-6; CDR3: CASSRSQGDEQFF
size: -; D: -; J: TRBJ2-4; V: TRBV25-1; CDR3: CASSEYSPGNIQYF
size: -; D: -; J: TRBJ2-2; V: TRBV30; CDR3: CAWRAGTGELFF
size: -; D: TRBD1; J: TRBJ2-7; V: TRBV9; CDR3: CASSAEDRGYEQYF
size: -; D: TRBD1; J: TRBJ2-7; V: TRBV6-5; CDR3: CASSSQGARAYEQYF
size: few; D: -; J: TRBJ1-5; V: TRBV30; CDR3: CAWSGGGNQPQHF
size: -; D: TRBD2; J: TRBJ2-3; V: TRBV28; CDR3: CASSLPSGSTDTQYF
size: -; D: -; J: TRBJ1-1; V: TRBV13; CDR3: CASSLGTGGWTEAFF
size: -; D: -; J: TRBJ2-7; V: TRBV7-9; CDR3: CASSRRQGVLAGGSPEQYF
size: -; D: TRBD1; J: TRBJ2-7; V: TRBV5-4; CDR3: CASSTDQGATYEQYF
size: -; D: -; J: TRBJ1-4; V: TRBV30; CDR3: CAWSGGQVREKLFF
size: -; D: -; J: TRBJ1-2; V: TRBV28; CDR3: CASSLVDRDLYGYTF
size: -; D: TRBD1; J: TRBJ2-7; V: TRBV10-3; CDR3: CAITGTGGTGEQYF
size: -; D: TRBD1; J: TRBJ2-5; V: TRBV11-2; CDR3: CASSLVGRTGTPQETQYF
size: -; D: -; J: TRBJ2-1; V: TRBV7-9; CDR3: CASSSLRGLPPNEQFF
size: -; D: -; J: TRBJ2-2; V: TRBV9; CDR3: CASSVRGRGTGELFF
size: -; D: TRBD2; J: TRBJ2-3; V: TRBV2; CDR3: CASSWTRISDTQYF
size: -; D: -; J: TRBJ1-5; V: TRBV4-3; CDR3: CASSQDGQGGQPQHF
size: -; D: -; J: TRBJ2-5; V: TRBV7-6; CDR3: CASSPTAYVMETQYF
size: -; D: TRBD2; J: TRBJ2-7; V: TRBV5-5; CDR3: CASSAREGRYEQYF
size: -; D: TRBD2; J: TRBJ2-7; V: TRBV11-3; CDR3: CASSSGGEQYF
size: few; D: TRBD2; J: TRBJ2-1; V: TRBV28; CDR3: CASSLWTAGGKHEQFF
size: -; D: TRBD2; J: TRBJ2-2; V: TRBV19; CDR3: CASRLAGGPSTGELFF
size: -; D: -; J: TRBJ2-5; V: TRBV28; CDR3: CASSLTQETQYF
size: -; D: -; J: TRBJ2-5; V: TRBV6-5; CDR3: CASSSPSDRRESSQYF
size: few; D: TRBD1; J: TRBJ2-7; V: TRBV5-1; CDR3: CASSIGTGDEQYF
size: -; D: -; J: TRBJ1-5; V: TRBV5-5; CDR3: CASSLVGSGQPQHF
size: -; D: TRBD2; J: TRBJ2-7; V: TRBV7-2; CDR3: CASSPRLAGSYEQYF
size: -; D: -; J: TRBJ2-3; V: TRBV4-1; CDR3: CASSPRPGLTGDTQYF
size: -; D: TRBD1; J: TRBJ2-5; V: TRBV10-1; CDR3: CASSGTGGRGTQYF
size: -; D: -; J: TRBJ2-7; V: TRBV4-1; CDR3: CASSQVMDEQYF
size: few; D: TRBD2; J: TRBJ2-7; V: TRBV5-1; CDR3: CASSTTSASTYEQYF
size: -; D: -; J: TRBJ1-1; V: TRBV9; CDR3: CASSASPLARTEAFF
size: -; D: -; J: TRBJ1-1; V: TRBV30; CDR3: CAWSAGIPEAFF
size: -; D: -; J: TRBJ2-5; V: TRBV20-1; CDR3: CSARTQETQYF
size: -; D: -; J: TRBJ1-5; V: TRBV21-1; CDR3: CASSKGSPNQPQHF
size: -; D: -; J: TRBJ1-5; V: TRBV30; CDR3: CAWSVGEVNQPQHF
size: few; D: -; J: TRBJ1-1; V: TRBV7-2; CDR3: CASSSYNTEAFF
size: -; D: -; J: TRBJ1-5; V: TRBV15; CDR3: CATSRTDRNQPQHF